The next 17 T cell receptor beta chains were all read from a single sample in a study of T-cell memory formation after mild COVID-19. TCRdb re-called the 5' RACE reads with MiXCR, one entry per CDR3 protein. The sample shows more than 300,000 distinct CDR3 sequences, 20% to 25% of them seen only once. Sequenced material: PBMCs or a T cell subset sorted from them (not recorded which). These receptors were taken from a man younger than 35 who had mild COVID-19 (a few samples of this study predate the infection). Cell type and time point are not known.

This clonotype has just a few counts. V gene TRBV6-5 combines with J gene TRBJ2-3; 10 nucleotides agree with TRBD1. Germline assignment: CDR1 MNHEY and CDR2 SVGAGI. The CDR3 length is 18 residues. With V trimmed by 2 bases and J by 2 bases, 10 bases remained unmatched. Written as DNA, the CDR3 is TGTGCCAGCAGTTACACCCGGGACAGGGGACCTTTCACAGATACGCAGTATTTT. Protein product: CASSYTRDRGPFTDTQYF.

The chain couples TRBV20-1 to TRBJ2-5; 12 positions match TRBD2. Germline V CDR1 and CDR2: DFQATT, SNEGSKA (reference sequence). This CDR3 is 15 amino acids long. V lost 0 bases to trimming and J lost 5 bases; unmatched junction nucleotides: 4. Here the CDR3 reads CSARDTSGGRETQYF. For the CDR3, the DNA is TGCAGTGCTAGAGATACTAGCGGGGGGAGGGAGACCCAGTACTTC.

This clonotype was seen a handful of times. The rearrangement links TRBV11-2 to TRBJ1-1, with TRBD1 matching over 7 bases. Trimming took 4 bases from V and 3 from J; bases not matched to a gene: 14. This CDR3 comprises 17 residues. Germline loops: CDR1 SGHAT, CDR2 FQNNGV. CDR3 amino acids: CASSSSSLDRPYTEAFF. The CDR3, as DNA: TGTGCCAGCAGCTCCTCATCGTTGGACAGGCCTTACACTGAAGCTTTCTTT. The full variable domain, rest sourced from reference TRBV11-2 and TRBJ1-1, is EAGVAQSPRYKIIEKRQSVAFWCNPISGHATLYWYQQILGQGPKLLIQFQNNGVVDDSQLPKDRFSAERLKGVDSTLKIQPAKLEDSAVYLCASSSSSLDRPYTEAFFGQGTRLTVV.

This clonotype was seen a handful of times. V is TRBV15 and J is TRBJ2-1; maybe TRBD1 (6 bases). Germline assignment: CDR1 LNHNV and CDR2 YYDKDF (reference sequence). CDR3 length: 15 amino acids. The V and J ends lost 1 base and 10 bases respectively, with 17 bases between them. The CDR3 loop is CATSRVDAGAREQFF. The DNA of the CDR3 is TGTGCCACCAGCAGAGTTGACGCAGGGGCGAGGGAGCAGTTCTTC.

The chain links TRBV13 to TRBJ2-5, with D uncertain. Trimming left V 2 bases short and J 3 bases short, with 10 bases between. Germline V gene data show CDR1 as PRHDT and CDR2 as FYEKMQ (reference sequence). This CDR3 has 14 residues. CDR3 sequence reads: CASSLREYEETQYF. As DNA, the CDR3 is TGTGCCAGCAGCTTACGAGAGTACGAAGAGACCCAGTACTTC.

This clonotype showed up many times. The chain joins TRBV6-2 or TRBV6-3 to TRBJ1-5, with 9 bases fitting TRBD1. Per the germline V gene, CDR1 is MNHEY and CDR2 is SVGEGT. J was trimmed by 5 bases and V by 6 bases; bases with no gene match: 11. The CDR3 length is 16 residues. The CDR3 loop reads CASSEAGTGNYQPQHF. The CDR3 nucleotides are TGTGCCAGCAGCGAGGCCGGGACAGGGAATTATCAGCCCCAGCATTTT.

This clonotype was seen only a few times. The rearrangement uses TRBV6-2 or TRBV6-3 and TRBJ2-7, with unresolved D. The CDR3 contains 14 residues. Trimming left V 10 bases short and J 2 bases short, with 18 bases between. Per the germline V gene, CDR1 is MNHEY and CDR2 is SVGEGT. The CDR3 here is CATSPAHATYEQYV. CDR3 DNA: TGTGCCACCTCCCCCGCCCACGCAACCTACGAGCAGTACGTC.

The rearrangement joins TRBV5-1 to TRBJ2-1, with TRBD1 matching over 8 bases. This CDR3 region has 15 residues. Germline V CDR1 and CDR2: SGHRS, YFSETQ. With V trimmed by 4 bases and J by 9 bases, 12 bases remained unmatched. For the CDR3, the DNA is TGCGCCAGCAGCCCCCGGACAGGGACTTTGGGTGAGCAGTTCTTC. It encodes CASSPRTGTLGEQFF.

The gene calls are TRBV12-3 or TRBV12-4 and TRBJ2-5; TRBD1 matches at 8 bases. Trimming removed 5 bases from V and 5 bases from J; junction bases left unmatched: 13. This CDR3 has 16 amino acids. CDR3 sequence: CASSPYQGARVETQYF. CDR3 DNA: TGTGCCAGCAGTCCCTATCAGGGGGCTAGGGTGGAGACCCAGTACTTC.

The CDR3 loop reads CASSYRDRTGNEQFF. The CDR3, as DNA: TGTGCCAGCAGTTACCGCGACAGGACCGGCAATGAGCAGTTCTTC. J is TRBJ2-1 and V is TRBV6-5; tentatively, D is TRBD1 (6 bases). Looked up from germline, CDR1 is MNHEY and CDR2 is SVGAGI. Trimming removed 2 bases at V and 6 bases at J, with 14 bases between. CDR3 length equals 15 residues.

The CDR3 region has the DNA TGTGCCAGCAGCTTGGATACAGGGTTTAAGGATACGCAGTATTTT. Protein sequence: CASSLDTGFKDTQYF. The chain uses TRBV7-9 and TRBJ2-3, with a possible D match to TRBD1 (6 bases). Germline-derived CDR1 and CDR2 are SEHNR and FQNEAQ (reference sequence). This CDR3 contains 15 residues. V was shortened by 3 bases and J by 6 bases, with 16 bases between the two germline ends.

The CDR3 is CATSIGLDGYTF. The CDR3 DNA follows: TGTGCCACCAGCATCGGGCTGGATGGCTACACCTTC. The rearrangement joins TRBV15 to TRBJ1-2; D ambiguous. Germline CDR1 LNHNV, CDR2 YYDKDF (reference sequence). Trimming left V 4 bases short and J 6 bases short, with 9 bases between. The length of the CDR3 is 12 residues.

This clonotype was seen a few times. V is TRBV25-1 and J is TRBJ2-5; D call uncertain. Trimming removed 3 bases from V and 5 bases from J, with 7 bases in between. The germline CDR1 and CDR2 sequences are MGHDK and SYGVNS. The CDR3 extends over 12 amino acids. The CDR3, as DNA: TGTGCCAGCAGTGAGGAGTTGGAGACCCAGTACTTC. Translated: CASSEELETQYF.

The CDR3 sequence is CSARDNLAGEKLFF. The CDR3 coding sequence is TGCAGTGCTAGAGATAATTTAGCGGGCGAAAAACTGTTTTTT. The V and J genes are TRBV20-1 and TRBJ1-4; D is ambiguous. Germline loops: CDR1 DFQATT, CDR2 SNEGSKA (reference sequence). V lost 0 bases and J lost 8, with 13 bases in between. The CDR3 is made up of 14 amino acids.

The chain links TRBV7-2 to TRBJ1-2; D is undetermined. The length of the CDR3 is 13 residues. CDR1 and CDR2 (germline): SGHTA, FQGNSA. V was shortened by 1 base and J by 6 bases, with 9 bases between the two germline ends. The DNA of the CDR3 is TGTGCCAGCAGCTTAGTGGGGTCGGATGGCTACACCTTC. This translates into CASSLVGSDGYTF.

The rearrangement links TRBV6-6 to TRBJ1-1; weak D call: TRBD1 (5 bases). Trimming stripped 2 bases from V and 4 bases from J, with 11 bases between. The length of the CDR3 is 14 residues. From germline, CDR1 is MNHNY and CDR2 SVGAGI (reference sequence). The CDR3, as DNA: TGTGCCAGCAGTTACGAGAGGGGCGGCACTGAAGCTTTCTTT. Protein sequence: CASSYERGGTEAFF.

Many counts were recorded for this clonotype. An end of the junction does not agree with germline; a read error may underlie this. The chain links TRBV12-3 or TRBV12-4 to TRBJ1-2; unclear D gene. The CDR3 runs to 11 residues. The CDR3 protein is CASSLGYGYTF. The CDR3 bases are TGTGCCAGCAGCTTAGGCTATGGCTACACCTTC.